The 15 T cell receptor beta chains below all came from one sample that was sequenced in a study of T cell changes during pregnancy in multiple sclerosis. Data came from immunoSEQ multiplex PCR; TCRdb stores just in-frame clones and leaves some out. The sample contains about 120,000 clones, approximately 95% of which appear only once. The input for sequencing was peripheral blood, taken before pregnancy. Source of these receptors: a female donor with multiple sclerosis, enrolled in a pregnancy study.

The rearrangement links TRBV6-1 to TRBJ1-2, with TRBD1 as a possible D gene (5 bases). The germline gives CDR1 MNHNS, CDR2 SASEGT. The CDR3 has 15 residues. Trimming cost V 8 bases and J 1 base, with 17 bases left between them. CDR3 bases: TGTGCCAGCCTGGGGCAGAACGAATTTAACTATGGCTACACCTTC. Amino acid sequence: CASLGQNEFNYGYTF.

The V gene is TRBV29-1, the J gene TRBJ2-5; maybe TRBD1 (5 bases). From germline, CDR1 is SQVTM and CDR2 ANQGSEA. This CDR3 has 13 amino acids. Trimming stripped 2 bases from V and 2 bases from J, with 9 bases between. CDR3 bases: TGCAGCGTTGAAAAGGGGATTCAAGAGACCCAGTACTTC. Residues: CSVEKGIQETQYF.

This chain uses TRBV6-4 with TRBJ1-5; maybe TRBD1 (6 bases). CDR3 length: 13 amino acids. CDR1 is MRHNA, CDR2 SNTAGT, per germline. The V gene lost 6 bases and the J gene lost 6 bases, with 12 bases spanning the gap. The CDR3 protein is CASSEDSRQPQHF. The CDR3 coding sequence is TGTGCCAGCAGCGAGGACAGTCGTCAGCCCCAGCATTTT.

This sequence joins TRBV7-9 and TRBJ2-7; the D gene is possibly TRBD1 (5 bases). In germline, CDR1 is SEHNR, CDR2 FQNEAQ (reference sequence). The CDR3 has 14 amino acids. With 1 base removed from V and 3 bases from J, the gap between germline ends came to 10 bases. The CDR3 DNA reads TGTGCCAGCAGCTTAGTTCAGGGAAACTACGAGCAGTACTTC. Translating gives CASSLVQGNYEQYF.

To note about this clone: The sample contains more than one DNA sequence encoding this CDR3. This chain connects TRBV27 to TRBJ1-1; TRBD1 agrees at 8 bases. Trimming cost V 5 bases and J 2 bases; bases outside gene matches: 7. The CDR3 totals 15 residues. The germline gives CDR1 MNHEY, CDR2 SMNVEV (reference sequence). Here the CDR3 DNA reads TGTGCCAGCAGTGACCTAGGACAGGGAAACACTGAAGCTTTCTTT. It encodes CASSDLGQGNTEAFF.

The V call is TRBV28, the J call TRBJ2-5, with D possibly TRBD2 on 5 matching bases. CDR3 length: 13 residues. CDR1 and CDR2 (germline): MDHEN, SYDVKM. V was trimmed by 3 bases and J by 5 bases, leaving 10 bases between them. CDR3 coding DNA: TGTGCCAGCAGTTTTTCCTGGGAGGAGACCCAGTACTTC. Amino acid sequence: CASSFSWEETQYF. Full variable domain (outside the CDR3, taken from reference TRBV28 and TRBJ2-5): DVKVTQSSRYLVKRTGEKVFLECVQDMDHENMFWYRQDPGLGLRLIYFSYDVKMKEKGDIPEGYSVSREKKERFSLILESASTNQTSMYLCASSFSWEETQYFGPGTRLLVL.

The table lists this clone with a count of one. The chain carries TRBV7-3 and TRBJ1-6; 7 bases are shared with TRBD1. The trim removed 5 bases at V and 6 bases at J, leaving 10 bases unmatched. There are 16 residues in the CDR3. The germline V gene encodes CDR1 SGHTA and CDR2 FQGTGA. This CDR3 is CASSLLRGPSNSPLHF. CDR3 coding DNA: TGTGCCAGCAGCCTACTAAGGGGGCCTTCTAATTCACCCCTCCACTTT.

The CDR3 region has the DNA TGCAGCGTTCACAGGAACACTGAAGCTTTCTTT. Its translation: CSVHRNTEAFF. The rearrangement links TRBV29-1 to TRBJ1-1; D unresolved. The V end lost 5 bases, the J end lost 1 base, and 5 bases lay between the germline ends. The germline V gene has CDR1 SQVTM and CDR2 ANQGSEA. The CDR3 extends over 11 amino acids.

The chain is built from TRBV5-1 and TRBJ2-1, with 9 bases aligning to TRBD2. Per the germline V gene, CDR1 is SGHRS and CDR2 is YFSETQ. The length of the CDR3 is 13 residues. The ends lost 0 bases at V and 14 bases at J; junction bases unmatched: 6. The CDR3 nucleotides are TGCGCCAGCAGCTTGGGAGTAGCGGGAGACAAGTTCTTC. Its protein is CASSLGVAGDKFF.

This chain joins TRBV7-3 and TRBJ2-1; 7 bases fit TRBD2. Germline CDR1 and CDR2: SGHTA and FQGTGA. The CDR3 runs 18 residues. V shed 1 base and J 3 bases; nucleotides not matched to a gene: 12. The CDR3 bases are TGTGCCAGCAGCTTAATTGGATCCCCTAGCGGCGTCTACAATGAGCAGTTCTTC. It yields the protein CASSLIGSPSGVYNEQFF.

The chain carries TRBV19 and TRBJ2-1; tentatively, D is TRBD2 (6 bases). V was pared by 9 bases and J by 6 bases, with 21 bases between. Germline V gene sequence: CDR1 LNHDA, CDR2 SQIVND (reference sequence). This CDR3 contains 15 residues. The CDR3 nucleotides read TGTGCCAGATTTGCTGTCCCGGGACTTATCAATGAGCAGTTCTTC. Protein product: CARFAVPGLINEQFF. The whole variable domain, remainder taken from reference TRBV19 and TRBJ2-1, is DGGITQSPKYLFRKEGQNVTLSCEQNLNHDAMYWYRQDPGQGLRLIYYSQIVNDFQKGDIAEGYSVSREKKESFPLTVTSAQKNPTAFYLCARFAVPGLINEQFFGPGTRLTVL.

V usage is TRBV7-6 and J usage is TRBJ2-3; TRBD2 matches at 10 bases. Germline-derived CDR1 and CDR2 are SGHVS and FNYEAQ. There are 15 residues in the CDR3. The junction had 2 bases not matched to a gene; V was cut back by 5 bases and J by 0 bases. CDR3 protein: CASSTLAGSTDTQYF. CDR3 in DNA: TGTGCCAGCAGCACACTAGCGGGGAGCACAGATACGCAGTATTTT.

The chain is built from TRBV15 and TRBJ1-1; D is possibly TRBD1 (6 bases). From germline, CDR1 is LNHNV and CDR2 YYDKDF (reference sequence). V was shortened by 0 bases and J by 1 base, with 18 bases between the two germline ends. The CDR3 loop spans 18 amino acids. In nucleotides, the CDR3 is TGTGCCACCAGCAGAGATCTATCACACGGACAGAGGAACACTGAAGCTTTCTTT. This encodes CATSRDLSHGQRNTEAFF. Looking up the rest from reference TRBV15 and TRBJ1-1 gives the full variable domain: DAMVIQNPRYQVTQFGKPVTLSCSQTLNHNVMYWYQQKSSQAPKLLFHYYDKDFNNEADTPDNFQSRRPNTSFCFLDIRSPGLGDTAMYLCATSRDLSHGQRNTEAFFGQGTRLTVV.

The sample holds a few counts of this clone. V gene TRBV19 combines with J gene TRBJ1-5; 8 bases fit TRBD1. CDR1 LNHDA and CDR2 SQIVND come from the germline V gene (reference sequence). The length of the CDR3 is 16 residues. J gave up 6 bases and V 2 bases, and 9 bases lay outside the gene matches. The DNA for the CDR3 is TGTGCCAGTAGTATAAGAGCTAGGACAGGGTTTCAGCCCCAGCATTTT. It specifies CASSIRARTGFQPQHF.

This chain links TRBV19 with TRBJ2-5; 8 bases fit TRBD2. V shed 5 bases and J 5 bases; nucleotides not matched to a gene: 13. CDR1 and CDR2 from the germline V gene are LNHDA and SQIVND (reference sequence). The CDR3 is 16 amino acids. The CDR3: CASSPRARGGRETQYF. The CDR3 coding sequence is TGTGCCAGTAGTCCTAGGGCACGGGGGGGCAGGGAGACCCAGTACTTC. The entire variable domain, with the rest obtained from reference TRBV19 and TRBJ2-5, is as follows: DGGITQSPKYLFRKEGQNVTLSCEQNLNHDAMYWYRQDPGQGLRLIYYSQIVNDFQKGDIAEGYSVSREKKESFPLTVTSAQKNPTAFYLCASSPRARGGRETQYFGPGTRLLVL.